Listed here are 24 T cell receptor beta chains from one sample, sequenced in a study of T cells in Graves' hyperthyroidism and ophthalmopathy. Regions amplified from RNA transcripts were the TCR beta CDR3 regions. Using the HTBI primer set, a first-round RT-PCR was run on the TCR CDR3. A single record per CDR3 protein comes from TCRdb applying MiXCR to the multiplex PCR reads. Found here are approximately 570,000 distinct CDR3 sequences, 20% of them singletons; the top ten hold approximately 50%. The sequenced sample was blood. All receptors derive from a man aged 35-49 years with Graves' ophthalmopathy.

This clonotype showed up many times. This chain joins TRBV11-2 and TRBJ2-7; D unresolved. Germline values: CDR1 SGHAT, CDR2 FQNNGV. This CDR3 comprises 11 residues. With 4 bases removed from V and 6 bases from J, the gap between germline ends came to 7 bases. The CDR3 DNA reads TGTGCCAGCAGCTCCAATATCGAGCAGTACTTC. Protein sequence: CASSSNIEQYF.

The V gene is TRBV2, the J gene TRBJ2-5, with D perhaps being TRBD1 or TRBD2 (5 bases each). The CDR3 consists of 15 residues. V was trimmed by 2 bases and J by 5 bases, leaving 15 bases between them. Germline V gene sequence: CDR1 SNHLY, CDR2 FYNNEI. CDR3 in DNA: TGTGCCAGCAGTGAACGAGAGGGGATAGGGGAGACCCAGTACTTC. Protein: CASSEREGIGETQYF.

This clonotype has just a few counts. The chain recombines TRBV14 with TRBJ2-7, with D tentatively TRBD2 (5 bases). CDR3 length equals 13 residues. Germline V gene lookup returns CDR1 SGHDN and CDR2 FVKESK. V lost 3 bases and J 4 bases, leaving 10 bases between the germline ends. CDR3 in DNA: TGTGCCAGCAGCCAGTTCAGGACTTACGAGCAGTACTTC. Its protein is CASSQFRTYEQYF.

Regarding this clonotype: Likely a read error: the CDR3 ends without its conserved phenylalanine or tryptophan. The chain joins TRBV28 to TRBJ1-2; 11 bases are shared with TRBD1. The CDR3 has 15 amino acids. Germline trimming cut 5 bases from V and 8 bases from J; bases unmatched to any gene: 10. Germline V gene sequence: CDR1 MDHEN, CDR2 SYDVKM. The CDR3 sequence: CASSQIGQGAMGYTL. In DNA, the CDR3 is TGTGCCAGCAGTCAAATAGGACAGGGGGCTATGGGCTACACCCTC.

The DNA for the CDR3 is TGCGCCAGCAGCTTATCCCTAGCGGGGCCGGGGCAGTTCTTC. Its translation: CASSLSLAGPGQFF. This chain links TRBV5-1 with TRBJ2-1; 9 nucleotides agree with TRBD2. The V segment lost 2 bases and the J segment 12 bases; nucleotides outside the gene matches: 9. CDR1 SGHRS and CDR2 YFSETQ come from the germline V gene. The CDR3 runs to 14 residues.

The genes are TRBV20-1 and TRBJ2-3; the match to TRBD2 covers 12 bases. Per germline, CDR1 DFQATT and CDR2 SNEGSKA (reference sequence). This CDR3 spans 16 amino acids. V shed 6 bases and J 6 bases; nucleotides not matched to a gene: 13. CDR3 in DNA: TGCAGTGCCCCGAGACTAGCGGGGGCCGCGGTGGATACGCAGTATTTT. Encoded protein: CSAPRLAGAAVDTQYF.

This clonotype has only a few counts. This chain uses TRBV6-2 or TRBV6-3 with TRBJ1-5, with 11 bases that match TRBD1. CDR1 and CDR2 (germline): MNHEY, SVGEGT. V lost 5 bases, J lost 3 bases, and 6 bases stayed unmatched. The CDR3 sequence is 16 residues long. CDR3 in DNA: TGTGCCAGCAGTGGATGGGACAGGGGGGACAATCAGCCCCAGCATTTT. This gives the protein CASSGWDRGDNQPQHF.

V gene TRBV20-1 combines with J gene TRBJ2-2, with 8 bases aligning to TRBD2. This CDR3 spans 15 amino acids. Per the germline V gene, CDR1 is DFQATT and CDR2 is SNEGSKA (reference sequence). V trimming: 6 bases; J trimming: 1 base; junction bases outside the gene matches: 7. Written as DNA, the CDR3 is TGCAGTGCCCTTAGCGGGGCGGTGAACACCGGGGAGCTGTTTTTT. The encoded protein is CSALSGAVNTGELFF.

The chain uses TRBV5-1 and TRBJ2-1; 15 positions agree with TRBD2. CDR3 length: 17 residues. Germline lookup yields CDR1 SGHRS and CDR2 YFSETQ. With 0 bases clipped from V and 5 bases from J, the junction kept 3 bases outside the gene matches. CDR3 amino acids: CASSLGGLAGGDNEQFF. In nucleotides, the CDR3 is TGCGCCAGCAGCTTGGGCGGACTAGCGGGGGGGGACAATGAGCAGTTCTTC.

The rearrangement joins TRBV5-1 to TRBJ2-1; D tentatively fits TRBD1 or TRBD2 (5 bases each). The germline V gene has CDR1 SGHRS and CDR2 YFSETQ. Trimming took 0 bases from V and 0 from J, leaving 13 bases between them. CDR3 length equals 17 residues. The CDR3 spells CASSLALLGTSYNEQFF. The CDR3 region has the DNA TGCGCCAGCAGCTTGGCTTTATTGGGGACCTCCTACAATGAGCAGTTCTTC.

This clonotype has ten or more counts. The gene calls are TRBV3-1 and TRBJ2-1, with D perhaps matching TRBD1 (6 bases). There are 16 residues in the CDR3. The germline V gene has CDR1 LGHDT and CDR2 YNNKEL (reference sequence). Trimming took 1 base from V and 1 from J, leaving 11 bases between them. CDR3: CASSQGGGISYNEQFF. Here the CDR3 DNA reads TGTGCCAGCAGCCAAGGAGGGGGAATTTCCTACAATGAGCAGTTCTTC.

Details on this clonotype: A read error may explain this, as a much larger clone is one base away. The V gene is TRBV28, the J gene TRBJ2-5; no reliable D call. Per the germline V gene, CDR1 is MDHEN and CDR2 is SYDVKM. The CDR3 has 12 residues. The CDR3, as DNA: TGTGCCAGCATCTCAAGTCAAGAGATCCAGTACTTC. This codes for CASISSQEIQYF.

This clonotype was seen many times. This rearrangement joins TRBV20-1 to TRBJ2-7, with D maybe TRBD1 (6 bases). Germline values: CDR1 DFQATT, CDR2 SNEGSKA (reference sequence). The CDR3 is 13 residues long. Trimming stripped 6 bases from V and 3 bases from J, with 15 bases between. The CDR3 protein is CSARTGYVYEQYF. CDR3 coding DNA: TGCAGTGCGAGAACAGGGTATGTCTACGAGCAGTACTTC.

Only a few counts were recorded for this clonotype. V is TRBV6-2 or TRBV6-3 and J is TRBJ1-4; TRBD1 aligns across 8 bases. V lost 6 bases and J lost 7; bases outside the gene matches: 7. The CDR3 is made up of 14 amino acids. Germline V gene sequence: CDR1 MNHEY, CDR2 SVGEGT. The DNA of the CDR3 is TGTGCCAGCAGCAACAGGGACAGGAGTGAAAAACTGTTTTTT. Translation: CASSNRDRSEKLFF.

The chain uses TRBV11-2 and TRBJ2-5; TRBD2 matches 7 bases. The CDR3 sequence is 15 residues long. Unmatched junction bases numbered 7, after V lost 2 bases and J lost 4 bases. Germline loops: CDR1 SGHAT, CDR2 FQNNGV. The CDR3 DNA sequence: TGTGCCAGCAGCTTAAGTTATCCGGGAGGAGAGACCCAGTACTTC. As protein: CASSLSYPGGETQYF.

Only a few counts were recorded for this clonotype. The rearrangement joins TRBV6-1 to TRBJ1-2; tentative D call: TRBD1 (6 bases). V shed 5 bases and J shed 2 bases, with 15 bases lying between them. Germline V gene lookup returns CDR1 MNHNS and CDR2 SASEGT. CDR3 size: 15 residues. The chain's CDR3 is CASSFGQNGNYGYTF. The CDR3 DNA reads as TGTGCCAGCAGTTTTGGACAGAACGGAAACTATGGCTACACCTTC.

This clonotype came up a few times. This chain links TRBV10-3 with TRBJ2-1, with D perhaps assigned TRBD1 or TRBD2 (6 bases each). The germline V and J ends were trimmed by 6 bases and 5 bases, with 14 bases remaining between them. The CDR3 sequence is 14 residues long. Germline CDR1 is ENHRY and CDR2 is SYGVKD. The CDR3 spells CAIRGGTTNNEQFF. CDR3 DNA sequence: TGTGCCATCAGGGGCGGGACAACAAACAATGAGCAGTTCTTC.

This clonotype turned up a few times. This chain uses TRBV7-3 with TRBJ2-7; D unresolved. In germline, CDR1 is SGHTA, CDR2 FQGTGA. This CDR3 has 14 residues. V was cut by 3 bases and J by 4 bases, with 13 bases left in between. CDR3 region: CASSLTAGDYEQYF. Here the CDR3 DNA reads TGTGCCAGCAGCTTGACTGCTGGCGATTACGAGCAGTACTTC.

The sample holds a few counts of this clonotype. This chain links TRBV7-2 with TRBJ2-1, with 8 bases lining up with TRBD2. Germline V gives CDR1 SGHTA, CDR2 FQGNSA. The CDR3 is 15 residues long. V trimming: 5 bases; J trimming: 6 bases; junction bases outside the gene matches: 9. CDR3 bases: TGTGCCAGCAGCCCCTATGGACTAGCCTTCAATGAGCAGTTCTTC. Translation gives CASSPYGLAFNEQFF. The whole variable domain, remainder taken from reference TRBV7-2 and TRBJ2-1, is GAGVSQSPSNKVTEKGKDVELRCDPISGHTALYWYRQSLGQGLEFLIYFQGNSAPDKSGLPSDRFSAERTGGSVSTLTIQRTQQEDSAVYLCASSPYGLAFNEQFFGPGTRLTVL.

V and J are TRBV29-1 and TRBJ1-5; a possible D gene is TRBD1 (6 bases). Per the germline V gene, CDR1 is SQVTM and CDR2 is ANQGSEA. The CDR3 loop spans 14 amino acids. V lost 6 bases, J lost 2 bases, and 14 bases lay in between. The CDR3 DNA follows: TGCAGCGTAGTGACAGGCGAGGGCAATCAGCCCCAGCATTTT. Translation: CSVVTGEGNQPQHF.

This clonotype occurred once. V gene TRBV9 combines with J gene TRBJ2-1; D not resolved. The CDR3 extends over 15 amino acids. V was clipped by 3 bases and J by 1 base, with 11 bases between them. Looked up from germline, CDR1 is SGDLS and CDR2 is YYNGEE. The CDR3 bases are TGTGCCAGCAGCGCTCCCTTGACTTCCTACAATGAGCAGTTCTTC. Translated, it gives CASSAPLTSYNEQFF.

The sample holds a few counts of this clonotype. The V gene is TRBV6-6, the J gene TRBJ1-1; D is undetermined. Germline CDR1 reads MNHNY; CDR2 reads SVGAGI (reference sequence). The CDR3 is 15 amino acids. Trimming pared 0 bases from V and 1 base from J, leaving 9 bases between. CDR3 coding DNA: TGTGCCAGCAGTTACTCGTGGGGTCAGAACACTGAAGCTTTCTTT. Amino acid sequence: CASSYSWGQNTEAFF.

The sample holds many counts of this clonotype. The V gene is TRBV30, the J gene TRBJ1-1; possibly TRBD1 for D (6 bases). The V end lost 1 base, the J end lost 3 bases, and 6 bases lay between the germline ends. Germline V CDR1 and CDR2: GTSNPN, SVGIG (reference sequence). This CDR3 spans 12 amino acids. The CDR3 nucleotides are TGTGCCTGGAGTGACAGGGACACTGAAGCTTTCTTT. It yields the protein CAWSDRDTEAFF.

About this clonotype: A read error may explain this, as a much larger clone is one base away. The rearrangement joins TRBV3-1 to TRBJ1-6; 7 bases align to TRBD1. The V gene's germline CDR1 is LGHDT and CDR2 YNNKEL (reference sequence). The CDR3 runs to 15 residues. CDR3 in DNA: TGTGCCAGCGGCCATCGACAGGGTAGGAATTCACCCCTCCACTTT. It codes for CASGHRQGRNSPLHF.